This T cell receptor beta chain was documented in a study of blood T cells in healthy people across ages. General study findings and limits: Diversity was estimated from one million T cells, and these estimates were considered underestimates. Among T cells, TCR beta diversity per million cells dropped roughly linearly as age rose. Long-lived donors exceeded aged donors in naive CD4+ cells and diversity.

The CDR3 runs to 16 residues. Germline values: CDR1 MDHEN, CDR2 SYDVKM. Deletions cut 1 base from V and 4 bases from J, with 14 bases between. There are a few counts of this clonotype. No antigen is known for it. Using a J-beta primer mix together with a sample-barcoded 5' primer, a second PCR was run for roughly 7 to 12 cycles. TCRdb analysed the 5' RACE reads with MiXCR anew, one entry per CDR3 protein. Among just under 750,000 distinct CDR3 sequences listed, around a fifth were seen once. The source material was blood. This rearrangement joins TRBV28 to TRBJ2-1, with D possibly TRBD1 on 6 matching bases. The sequence came from a man aged 70 or older in good health. The CDR3 sequence is CASSLYGQYRYNEQFF. CDR3 DNA: TGTGCCAGCAGTTTATACGGACAGTACAGATACAATGAGCAGTTCTTC.